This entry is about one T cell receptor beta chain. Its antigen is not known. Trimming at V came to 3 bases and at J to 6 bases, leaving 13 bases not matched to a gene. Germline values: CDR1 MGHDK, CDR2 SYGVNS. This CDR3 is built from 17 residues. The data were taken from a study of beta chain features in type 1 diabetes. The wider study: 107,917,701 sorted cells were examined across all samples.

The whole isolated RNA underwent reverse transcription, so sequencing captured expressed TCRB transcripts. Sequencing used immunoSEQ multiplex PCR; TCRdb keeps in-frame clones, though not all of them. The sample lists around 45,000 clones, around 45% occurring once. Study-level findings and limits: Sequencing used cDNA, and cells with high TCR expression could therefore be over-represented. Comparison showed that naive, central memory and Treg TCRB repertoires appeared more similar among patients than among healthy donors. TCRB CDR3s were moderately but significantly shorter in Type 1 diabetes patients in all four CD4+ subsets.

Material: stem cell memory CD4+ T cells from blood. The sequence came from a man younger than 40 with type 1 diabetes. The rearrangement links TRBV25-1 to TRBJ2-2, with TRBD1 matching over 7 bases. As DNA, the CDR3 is TGTGCCAGCAGTGATGTTAGGGGGCGTCATAGATCCGGGGAGCTGTTTTTT. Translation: CASSDVRGRHRSGELFF.